What follows are 15 T cell receptor beta chains derived from one specimen sequenced in a study of T cell repertoires in cytomegalovirus infection. MiXCR, run by TCRdb on the reads, gives a single entry per CDR3 protein. The table shows 600,000 to 800,000 distinct CDR3 sequences, with approximately 25% occurring only once. The sample was CD8+ T cells from PBMCs. These receptors were taken from a human donor in good health (CMV status not recorded). Some clones in this sample may be carry-over from other donors' samples.

The chain links TRBV20-1 to TRBJ2-7; D possibly corresponds to TRBD1 (5 bases). CDR3 length: 14 residues. Trimming removed 0 bases from V and 2 bases from J, with 11 bases in between. Germline CDR1 is DFQATT and CDR2 is SNEGSKA (reference sequence). CDR3 protein: CSARDSDSPYEQYF. The CDR3 nucleotides read TGCAGTGCTAGAGATTCAGACAGTCCCTACGAGCAGTACTTC.

A few counts support this clonotype. CDR3 DNA sequence: TGTGCCAGTAGTATCGGTGCGGAGACCCAGTACTTC. Translation gives CASSIGAETQYF. This chain joins TRBV19 and TRBJ2-5; D is undetermined. CDR1 and CDR2 (germline): LNHDA, SQIVND (reference sequence). This CDR3 is built from 12 residues. Trimming shortened V by 3 bases and J by 5 bases, and 7 bases separated the two germline ends.

The chain couples TRBV20-1 to TRBJ1-6, with a weak D call TRBD1 (6 bases). Germline assignment: CDR1 DFQATT and CDR2 SNEGSKA (reference sequence). Trimming took 4 bases from V and 3 from J, leaving 13 bases between them. CDR3 length: 15 amino acids. CDR3 nucleotide sequence: TGCAGTGCTACCCCCGGGGGCGGCTATAATTCACCCCTCCACTTT. This sequence encodes CSATPGGGYNSPLHF.

This clonotype was seen a handful of times. This rearrangement joins TRBV19 to TRBJ1-1; D is undetermined. V lost 10 bases and J 5 bases, leaving 17 bases between the germline ends. CDR3 length: 13 residues. Germline V gene sequence: CDR1 LNHDA, CDR2 SQIVND (reference sequence). This CDR3 is CATVESPGTEAFF. The DNA for the CDR3 is TGTGCCACTGTAGAGTCGCCTGGGACTGAAGCTTTCTTT.

This chain's CDR3 is CASRGDRASGEQFF. CDR3 DNA sequence: TGTGCCAGCAGGGGGGACAGGGCGTCAGGCGAGCAGTTCTTC. The J gene is TRBJ2-1, the V gene TRBV12-3 or TRBV12-4; 9 bases match TRBD1. Losses at the gene ends were 6 bases for V and 10 bases for J; bases not matched to a gene: 10. The CDR3 length is 14 residues.

The rearrangement uses TRBV14 and TRBJ2-6; 7 bases match TRBD1. V lost 0 bases and J lost 0; bases outside the gene matches: 11. The CDR3 covers 20 residues. CDR1 is SGHDN, CDR2 FVKESK, per germline. CDR3 region: CASSQDRFDRVGSGANVLTF. DNA for the CDR3: TGTGCCAGCAGCCAAGATCGATTCGACAGGGTAGGCTCTGGGGCCAACGTCCTGACTTTC.

This clonotype has at least ten counts. The chain links TRBV28 to TRBJ1-5; 8 positions agree with TRBD1. Germline CDR1 is MDHEN and CDR2 is SYDVKM. The CDR3 has 15 amino acids. V shed 10 bases, J shed 0 bases, and the junction held 8 bases outside the gene matches. The DNA of the CDR3 is TGTGCCACGTGGCAGACAGGGGATAGCAATCAGCCCCAGCATTTT. This gives the protein CATWQTGDSNQPQHF.

Details on this clonotype: One junction end does not reproduce the germline sequence, and a read error may be involved. The rearrangement links TRBV11-2 to TRBJ1-6, with 10 bases matching TRBD1. The CDR3 covers 16 residues. Germline V CDR1 and CDR2: SGHAT, FQNNGV. The CDR3 here is CVSSPWTGGYSSPLHF. CDR3 sequence (DNA): TGTGTCAGCAGCCCCTGGACAGGGGGATATTCTTCACCCCTCCACTTT.

This chain joins TRBV6-1 and TRBJ2-7, with 7 bases fitting TRBD1. Germline CDR1 is MNHNS and CDR2 is SASEGT. Germline trimming cut 6 bases from V and 7 bases from J; bases unmatched to any gene: 6. CDR3 length: 12 amino acids. The CDR3 region has the DNA TGTGCCAGCAGACGACAGGGTTGGGAGCAGTACGTC. Protein sequence: CASRRQGWEQYV.

The V call is TRBV12-3 or TRBV12-4, the J call TRBJ2-1; 7 nucleotides agree with TRBD1. V lost 9 bases to trimming and J lost 4 bases; unmatched junction nucleotides: 6. The CDR3 loop spans 13 amino acids. Here the CDR3 DNA reads TGTGCCAGTCTAAGGGGGCTATACAATGAGCAGTTCTTC. It specifies CASLRGLYNEQFF.

This clonotype was seen ten or more times. V gene TRBV12-3 or TRBV12-4 combines with J gene TRBJ1-1, with 8 nucleotides matching TRBD1. J lost 6 bases, V lost 6 bases, and 9 bases had no gene match. CDR3 size: 14 residues. The CDR3 reads CASSYPTGEAEAFF. CDR3 nucleotide sequence: TGTGCCAGCAGCTATCCGACAGGGGAGGCTGAAGCTTTCTTT.

V and J are TRBV9 and TRBJ1-4; D not certain. Germline V gene sequence: CDR1 SGDLS, CDR2 YYNGEE. V shed 0 bases and J shed 3 bases, with 6 bases lying between them. CDR3 length: 14 residues. The CDR3 region has the DNA TGTGCCAGCAGCGTAGATGTGTCTAATGAAAAACTGTTTTTT. It specifies CASSVDVSNEKLFF. The whole variable domain, remainder taken from reference TRBV9 and TRBJ1-4, is DSGVTQTPKHLITATGQRVTLRCSPRSGDLSVYWYQQSLDQGLQFLIQYYNGEERAKGNILERFSAQQFPDLHSELNLSSLELGDSALYFCASSVDVSNEKLFFGSGTQLSVL.

The CDR3 DNA is TGTGCCAGCAGTTACGGCGAAGCTTGGGGGGAGAGCAAGTTCTTC. Protein product: CASSYGEAWGESKFF. The J gene is TRBJ2-1, the V gene TRBV6-2 or TRBV6-3; TRBD2 is a possible D gene (6 bases). The CDR3 consists of 15 residues. The germline V gene has CDR1 MNHEY and CDR2 SVGEGT. Trimming stripped 2 bases from V and 14 bases from J, with 22 bases between.

J is TRBJ2-3 and V is TRBV12-3 or TRBV12-4; D is undetermined. This CDR3 is built from 14 residues. Trimming removed 2 bases from V and 4 bases from J, with 10 bases in between. CDR3 nucleotide sequence: TGTGCCAGCAGTTTACGGCACAGTCCAGATACGCAGTATTTT. This encodes CASSLRHSPDTQYF.

This clonotype was detected ten times or more. This chain uses TRBV7-8 with TRBJ2-1, with TRBD2 matching over 11 bases. Per germline, CDR1 SGHVS and CDR2 FQNEAQ. This CDR3 region has 16 residues. After removal of 5 bases from V and 8 bases from J, the junction contained 11 bases not matched to a gene. In nucleotides, the CDR3 is TGTGCCAGCAGCCCTCCTACTAGCGGGGGAGCTTATGAGCAGTTCTTC. Protein sequence: CASSPPTSGGAYEQFF.